Below, 20 T cell receptor beta chains from the same sample are listed, as sequenced in a study of blood T cell repertoires in COVID-19. Clones were sequenced by immunoSEQ multiplex PCR, and TCRdb holds only the in-frame ones, with some missing. Altogether 130,000 or so clones are present, around 82% being singletons, with the ten largest covering about an eighth. Input material: peripheral blood. These receptors were obtained from a human donor in a cohort sampled during active COVID-19.

J is TRBJ2-1 and V is TRBV7-6; weak D call: TRBD1 (6 bases). The CDR3 is made up of 18 amino acids. Per germline, CDR1 SGHVS and CDR2 FNYEAQ. Trimming took 1 base from V and 0 from J, leaving 16 bases between them. Here the CDR3 reads CASSLGPRGQSSYNEQFF. DNA for the CDR3: TGTGCCAGCAGCTTAGGCCCCAGGGGTCAAAGCTCCTACAATGAGCAGTTCTTC.

The chain links TRBV5-1 to TRBJ2-5; TRBD1 agrees at 7 bases. V shed 0 bases and J 0 bases; nucleotides not matched to a gene: 5. The CDR3 runs 16 residues. Germline V gene data show CDR1 as SGHRS and CDR2 as YFSETQ. The CDR3 DNA is TGCGCCAGCAGCTTGGGGGTAGGGGGCGACCAAGAGACCCAGTACTTC. The encoded protein is CASSLGVGGDQETQYF.

The rearrangement links TRBV5-5 to TRBJ1-2; TRBD1 is a possible D gene (6 bases). CDR1 is SGHKS, CDR2 YYEKEE, per germline (reference sequence). The CDR3 loop spans 16 amino acids. Trimming took 0 bases from V and 3 from J, leaving 15 bases between them. Here the CDR3 DNA reads TGTGCCAGCAGCTTGGCCGGGGCAGGGGTCGACTATGGCTACACCTTC. This translates into CASSLAGAGVDYGYTF.

The CDR3 nucleotides are TGCGCCAGCAGCTCGGGACAGGGGGTCACAGATACGCAGTATTTT. This codes for CASSSGQGVTDTQYF. The rearrangement joins TRBV5-1 to TRBJ2-3; TRBD1 matches at 11 bases. In germline, CDR1 is SGHRS, CDR2 YFSETQ. V lost 3 bases to trimming and J lost 2 bases; unmatched junction nucleotides: 2. CDR3 size: 15 residues.

This chain uses TRBV6-6 with TRBJ1-2; tentatively, D is TRBD1 (5 bases). This CDR3 spans 14 amino acids. Germline V lookup: CDR1 MNHNY, CDR2 SVGAGI (reference sequence). V was clipped by 2 bases and J by 5 bases, with 12 bases between them. For the CDR3, the DNA is TGTGCCAGCAGTTACGGGGAAGGGACTTATGGCTACACCTTC. Encoded protein: CASSYGEGTYGYTF.

The chain combines TRBV5-8 with TRBJ2-3; D is perhaps TRBD1 (6 bases). The CDR3 runs to 15 residues. Trimming took 1 base from V and 2 from J, leaving 11 bases between them. From germline, CDR1 is SGHTS and CDR2 YDEGEE. CDR3 DNA sequence: TGTGCCAGCAGCTTGTACAGGGCCCTCACAGATACGCAGTATTTT. Protein product: CASSLYRALTDTQYF.

V is TRBV5-6 and J is TRBJ1-5; TRBD1 matches at 10 bases. Germline lookup yields CDR1 SGHDT and CDR2 YYEEEE. V lost 3 bases to trimming and J lost 7 bases; unmatched junction nucleotides: 13. This CDR3 contains 17 residues. In DNA, the CDR3 is TGTGCCAGCAGCTCGGGACCGGGACAGGGGAAAAAGCAGCCCCAGCATTTT. Its protein is CASSSGPGQGKKQPQHF.

The J gene is TRBJ2-7, the V gene TRBV6-2 or TRBV6-3; D unclear. V lost 6 bases, J lost 4 bases, and 10 bases lay in between. CDR1 is MNHEY and CDR2 is SVGEGT in the germline V gene. The CDR3 runs 12 residues. The CDR3 loop reads CASSRPNYEQYF. CDR3 sequence (DNA): TGTGCCAGCAGCCGGCCAAATTACGAGCAGTACTTC.

This chain links TRBV9 with TRBJ2-2; 7 nucleotides agree with TRBD1. This CDR3 contains 16 residues. CDR1 SGDLS and CDR2 YYNGEE come from the germline V gene. V lost 2 bases, J lost 4 bases, and 8 bases stayed unmatched. The CDR3 bases are TGTGCCAGCAGCGTTTCCACAGGGGCGGGCACCGGGGAGCTGTTTTTT. This encodes CASSVSTGAGTGELFF.

This clone was seen only once. The chain couples TRBV7-2 to TRBJ2-5, with 10 positions matching TRBD2. This CDR3 comprises 15 residues. The ends lost 5 bases at V and 5 bases at J; junction bases unmatched: 8. CDR1 and CDR2 (germline): SGHTA, FQGNSA. The CDR3 coding sequence is TGTGCCAGCAGCCTTAGCGGGGGGCGGGAGGAGACCCAGTACTTC. Its protein product is CASSLSGGREETQYF.

The chain is built from TRBV3-1 (or the pseudogene TRBV3-2) and TRBJ1-2; D is perhaps TRBD1 (6 bases). Germline V gene data show CDR1 as LGHDT and CDR2 as YNNKEL (reference sequence). The CDR3 sequence is 14 residues long. The V end was cut by 4 bases, the J end by 6 bases, with 15 bases between. The DNA of the CDR3 is TGTGCCAGCAGCCTAGGGGGAACAAGAGATGGCTACACCTTC. Its translation is CASSLGGTRDGYTF.

V usage is TRBV18 and J usage is TRBJ2-2; 8 positions match TRBD1. CDR3 length equals 15 residues. V trimming: 3 bases; J trimming: 0 bases; junction bases outside the gene matches: 0. CDR1 and CDR2 (germline): KGHSH, LQKENI. CDR3 amino acids: CASSPTGANTGELFF. The CDR3 coding sequence is TGTGCCAGCTCACCGACAGGGGCGAACACCGGGGAGCTGTTTTTT.

The chain carries TRBV5-6 and TRBJ2-3; D unclear. CDR3 length: 12 residues. V shed 0 bases and J shed 5 bases, with 4 bases lying between them. CDR1 and CDR2 from the germline V gene are SGHDT and YYEEEE. CDR3 nucleotides: TGTGCCAGCAGCTTGGGTCTAGATACGCAGTATTTT. Encoded protein: CASSLGLDTQYF.

The chain is built from TRBV6-6 and TRBJ1-2; 9 bases are a match to TRBD1. CDR3 length equals 18 residues. J lost 0 bases, V lost 5 bases, and 13 bases had no gene match. Germline CDR1 is MNHNY and CDR2 is SVGAGI (reference sequence). The CDR3 loop reads CASSHTRQGVVANYGYTF. Here the CDR3 DNA reads TGTGCCAGCAGTCACACCCGACAGGGGGTGGTAGCTAACTATGGCTACACCTTC.

The gene calls are TRBV10-3 and TRBJ2-3, with TRBD1 matching 7 bases. Germline V gives CDR1 ENHRY, CDR2 SYGVKD. This CDR3 has 15 amino acids. Trimming cost V 3 bases and J 8 bases; bases outside gene matches: 11. CDR3 sequence: CAISEGQDSFSTQYF. Written as DNA, the CDR3 is TGTGCCATCAGTGAAGGACAGGACAGTTTCAGTACGCAGTATTTT.

The chain carries TRBV5-6 and TRBJ2-1, with D tentatively TRBD1 (5 bases). The CDR3 runs to 16 residues. The V end was cut by 0 bases, the J end by 5 bases, with 15 bases between. CDR1 is SGHDT, CDR2 YYEEEE, per germline. The DNA of the CDR3 is TGTGCCAGCAGCTTGGGCCCTCAGGGTTCCCACAATGAGCAGTTCTTC. Translated, it gives CASSLGPQGSHNEQFF. The full variable domain, rest sourced from reference TRBV5-6 and TRBJ2-1, is DAGVTQSPTHLIKTRGQQVTLRCSPKSGHDTVSWYQQALGQGPQFIFQYYEEEERQRGNFPDRFSGHQFPNYSSELNVNALLLGDSALYLCASSLGPQGSHNEQFFGPGTRLTVL.

The chain links TRBV4-3 to TRBJ2-3; 11 nucleotides align to TRBD1. This CDR3 contains 14 residues. V lost 1 base to trimming and J lost 14 bases; unmatched junction nucleotides: 8. In germline, CDR1 is LGHNA, CDR2 YSLEER. CDR3: CASSQGTGGAVWYF. The CDR3 region has the DNA TGCGCCAGCAGCCAAGGGACAGGGGGCGCGGTATGGTATTTT.

CDR3 region: CASSLAGADSGNTIYF. DNA for the CDR3: TGCGCCAGCAGCTTGGCTGGGGCCGACTCTGGAAACACCATATATTTT. This chain links TRBV5-1 with TRBJ1-3, with a weak D call TRBD1 (5 bases). CDR3 length equals 16 residues. V was clipped by 0 bases and J by 0 bases, with 10 bases between them. Germline-derived CDR1 and CDR2 are SGHRS and YFSETQ.

This chain joins TRBV5-8 and TRBJ1-2; maybe TRBD1 (5 bases). The CDR3 consists of 16 residues. The germline V gene encodes CDR1 SGHTS and CDR2 YDEGEE. Trimming shortened V by 0 bases and J by 8 bases, and 20 bases separated the two germline ends. The chain's CDR3 is CASSLVVIGGEHGYTF. CDR3 DNA sequence: TGTGCCAGCAGCTTGGTGGTAATCGGGGGAGAACACGGCTACACCTTC.

The rearrangement links TRBV19 to TRBJ2-4, with TRBD1 as a possible D gene (6 bases). Germline CDR1 LNHDA, CDR2 SQIVND (reference sequence). The CDR3 is 12 residues long. Deletions cut 6 bases from V and 8 bases from J, with 11 bases between. CDR3: CASRDREHIQYF. The CDR3 nucleotides are TGTGCCAGTAGGGACAGAGAGCACATTCAGTACTTC.